This entry features one TCR beta chain sequence. The draw of peripheral blood yielded around 10 milliliters from each donor. This record belongs to a study of blood T cells in healthy people across ages. A sample-barcoded 5' primer and a J-beta primer mix were used in a second PCR of about 7 to 11 cycles. All cDNA molecules were each tagged by a template-switch adaptor with 12 random nucleotides. Using its own MiXCR run on the 5' RACE reads, TCRdb lists one record per CDR3 protein. The sample carries about 970,000 distinct CDR3 sequences, about 51% recorded once. The material sequenced was blood. This receptor was taken from a woman aged 60-75 years in good health.

The CDR3 reads CASSLDRSSGNYNEQFF. The CDR3 DNA sequence: TGTGCCAGCAGCTTAGATCGCTCTAGCGGGAACTACAATGAGCAGTTCTTC. The rearrangement uses TRBV11-2 and TRBJ2-1; 9 bases fit TRBD2. CDR1 SGHAT and CDR2 FQNNGV come from the germline V gene. The trim removed 0 bases at V and 3 bases at J, leaving 6 bases unmatched. This CDR3 region has 17 residues.